What follows are 5 T cell receptor beta chains derived from one specimen sequenced in a study of cytomegalovirus exposure and HLA in healthy donors. Primers included in the PCR were 60 Vbeta and 13 Jbeta primers. Method: immunoSEQ multiplex PCR; TCRdb's copy keeps in-frame clones and lacks some. Found here are more than 150,000 clones, over 60% of them singletons; the top ten hold over 11%. The source material was PBMCs. The receptors derive from a man aged 50 to 60 in good health and CMV-seropositive.

This chain connects TRBV6-6 to TRBJ2-7, with TRBD2 as a possible D gene (6 bases). Per germline, CDR1 MNHNY and CDR2 SVGAGI (reference sequence). The CDR3 length is 14 residues. V was cut by 6 bases and J by 7 bases, with 19 bases left in between. CDR3 nucleotide sequence: TGTGCCAGCAGGCCCTCGGGAGCGGCAGGTGAGCAGTACGTC. This encodes CASRPSGAAGEQYV.

This chain links TRBV2 with TRBJ1-2; D gene uncertain. Germline lookup yields CDR1 SNHLY and CDR2 FYNNEI. CDR3 size: 14 residues. The V end lost 4 bases, the J end lost 5 bases, and 14 bases lay between the germline ends. Here the CDR3 DNA reads TGTGCCAGCAGTGGGCGACTGGATTCTTATGGCTACACCTTC. Translating it yields CASSGRLDSYGYTF.

About this clone: An end of the junction differs from the germline gene, which may be a read error. The chain employs TRBV29-1 and TRBJ1-1; D gene uncertain. CDR1 and CDR2 from the germline V gene are SQVTM and ANQGSEA. The CDR3 contains 13 residues. The CDR3 sequence: CSVSGLQNIEAFF. CDR3 DNA sequence: TGCAGCGTGAGTGGACTGCAGAACATTGAAGCTTTCTTT.

The chain combines TRBV7-2 with TRBJ2-7, with TRBD1 matching 9 bases. CDR1 SGHTA and CDR2 FQGNSA come from the germline V gene. J lost 5 bases, V lost 5 bases, and 16 bases had no gene match. CDR3 length: 17 amino acids. The DNA for the CDR3 is TGTGCCAGCAGCGACGGACAGGGGACGACTCGTTTGAACGAGCAGTACTTC. It translates to CASSDGQGTTRLNEQYF.

The chain couples TRBV7-8 to TRBJ2-3; 8 bases map to TRBD2. The CDR3 consists of 16 residues. Losses at the gene ends were 7 bases for V and 5 bases for J; bases not matched to a gene: 14. CDR1 is SGHVS and CDR2 is FQNEAQ in the germline V gene. Here the CDR3 reads CASTPGYGGAGDTQYF. The CDR3 bases are TGTGCCAGCACCCCGGGCTACGGGGGGGCCGGAGATACGCAGTATTTT. The full variable domain, rest sourced from reference TRBV7-8 and TRBJ2-3, is GAGVSQSPRYKVAKRGQDVALRCDPISGHVSLFWYQQALGQGPEFLTYFQNEAQLDKSGLPSDRFFAERPEGSVSTLKIQRTQQEDSAVYLCASTPGYGGAGDTQYFGPGTRLTVL.